This T cell receptor (beta chain) is from a study of blood T cells in healthy people across ages. CDR1 is GTSNPN and CDR2 is SVGIG in the germline V gene (reference sequence). CDR3 length equals 13 residues. On this clonotype itself: Its antigen is not identified.

Overall study findings and caveats: Per million T cells, TCR beta diversity dropped about linearly as age rose.

Sample donors were healthy Caucasian individuals that came from Russia, aged roughly 6 to 95. Each sample gave at least 7 million isolated PBMCs. The second PCR ran roughly 7 to 12 cycles with a sample-barcoded 5' primer and J-beta primers. A single record per CDR3 protein comes from TCRdb applying MiXCR to the 5' RACE reads. The sample contains some 640,000 distinct CDR3 sequences, about 30% of which appear only once. This receptor was identified in a woman of 80 years or more in good health. The source material was blood. The chain carries TRBV30 and TRBJ2-1; a weak D match, TRBD2 (5 bases). The J call may be wrong; the DNA end is better matched by TRBJ2-7. The CDR3 loop is CAWETDSYNEQYF. The CDR3 bases are TGTGCCTGGGAGACGGACTCCTACAATGAGCAGTACTTC.